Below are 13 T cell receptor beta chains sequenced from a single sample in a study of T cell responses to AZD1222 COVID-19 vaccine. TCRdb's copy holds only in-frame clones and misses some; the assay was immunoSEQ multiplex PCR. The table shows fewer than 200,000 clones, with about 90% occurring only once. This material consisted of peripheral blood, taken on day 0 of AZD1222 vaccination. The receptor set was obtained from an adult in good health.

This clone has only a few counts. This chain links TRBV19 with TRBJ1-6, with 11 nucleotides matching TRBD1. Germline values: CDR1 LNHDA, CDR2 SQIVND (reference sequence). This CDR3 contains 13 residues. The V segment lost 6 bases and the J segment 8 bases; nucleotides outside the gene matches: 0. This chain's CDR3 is CASRGQGDSPLHF. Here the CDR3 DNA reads TGTGCCAGTAGGGGACAGGGGGATTCACCCCTCCACTTT. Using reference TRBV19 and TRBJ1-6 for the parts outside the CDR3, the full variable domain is DGGITQSPKYLFRKEGQNVTLSCEQNLNHDAMYWYRQDPGQGLRLIYYSQIVNDFQKGDIAEGYSVSREKKESFPLTVTSAQKNPTAFYLCASRGQGDSPLHFGNGTRLTVT.

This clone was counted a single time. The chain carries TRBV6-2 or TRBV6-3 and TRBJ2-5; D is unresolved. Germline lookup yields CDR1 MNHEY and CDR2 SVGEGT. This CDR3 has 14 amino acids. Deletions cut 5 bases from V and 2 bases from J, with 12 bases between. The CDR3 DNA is TGTGCCAGCAGTCTCAGCCGGCTACAAGAGACCCAGTACTTC. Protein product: CASSLSRLQETQYF.

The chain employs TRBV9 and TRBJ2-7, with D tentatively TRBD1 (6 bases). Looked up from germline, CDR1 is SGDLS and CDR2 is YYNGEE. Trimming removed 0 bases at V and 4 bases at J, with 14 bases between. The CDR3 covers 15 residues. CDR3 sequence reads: CASSVGRGPLYEQYF. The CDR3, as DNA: TGTGCCAGCAGCGTAGGCAGGGGTCCGTTATACGAGCAGTACTTC.

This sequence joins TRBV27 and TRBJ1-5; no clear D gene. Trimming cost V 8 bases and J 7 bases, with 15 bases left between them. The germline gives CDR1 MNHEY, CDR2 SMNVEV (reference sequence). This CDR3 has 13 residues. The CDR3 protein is CASSMGGHQPQHF. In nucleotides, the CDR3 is TGTGCCAGCTCCATGGGAGGGCACCAGCCCCAGCATTTT.

The CDR3 loop reads CASSPGTRKETQYF. For the CDR3, the DNA is TGTGCCAGCAGCCCCGGGACGCGAAAAGAGACCCAGTACTTC. The chain carries TRBV7-3 and TRBJ2-5; D assignment may be TRBD1 or TRBD2 (5 bases each). The CDR3 spans 14 residues. Germline CDR1 is SGHTA and CDR2 is FQGTGA. The V end lost 5 bases, the J end lost 3 bases, and 13 bases lay between the germline ends.

The CDR3 sequence: CASSADRGLAKNIQYF. The DNA for the CDR3 is TGTGCCAGCAGCGCGGACAGGGGCCTAGCCAAAAACATTCAGTACTTC. The rearrangement joins TRBV7-6 to TRBJ2-4, with 9 bases identical to TRBD1. Germline lookup yields CDR1 SGHVS and CDR2 FNYEAQ. The J segment lost 0 bases and the V segment lost 5 bases, leaving 5 bases of the junction unmatched. There are 16 residues in the CDR3.

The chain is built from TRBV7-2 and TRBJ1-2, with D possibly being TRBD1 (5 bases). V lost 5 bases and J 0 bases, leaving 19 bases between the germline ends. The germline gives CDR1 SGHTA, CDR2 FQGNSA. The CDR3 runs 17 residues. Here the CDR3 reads CASSIHINRIPNYGYTF. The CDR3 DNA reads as TGTGCCAGCAGCATTCACATAAACAGGATCCCTAACTATGGCTACACCTTC. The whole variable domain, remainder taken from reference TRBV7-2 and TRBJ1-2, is GAGVSQSPSNKVTEKGKDVELRCDPISGHTALYWYRQSLGQGLEFLIYFQGNSAPDKSGLPSDRFSAERTGGSVSTLTIQRTQQEDSAVYLCASSIHINRIPNYGYTFGSGTRLTVV.

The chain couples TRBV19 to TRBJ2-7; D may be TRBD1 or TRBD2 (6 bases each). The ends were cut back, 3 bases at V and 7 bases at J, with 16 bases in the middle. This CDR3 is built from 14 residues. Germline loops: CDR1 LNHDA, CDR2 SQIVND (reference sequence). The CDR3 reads CASSMGGRWEEQYF. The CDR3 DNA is TGTGCCAGTAGTATGGGGGGCCGGTGGGAAGAGCAGTACTTC.

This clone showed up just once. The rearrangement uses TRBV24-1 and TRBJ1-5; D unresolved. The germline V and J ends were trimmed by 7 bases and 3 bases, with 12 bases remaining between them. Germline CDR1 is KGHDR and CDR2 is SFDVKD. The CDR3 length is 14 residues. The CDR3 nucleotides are TGTGCCACCAGCCGACAAACCTCCAATCAGCCCCAGCATTTT. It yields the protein CATSRQTSNQPQHF.

The DNA for the CDR3 is TGCAGCGTTGAAGATCTTAGTGGGAAGGGGTCTAATGAAAAACTGTTTTTT. Protein product: CSVEDLSGKGSNEKLFF. The rearrangement uses TRBV29-1 and TRBJ1-4, with a tentative D call TRBD1 (5 bases). V lost 0 bases and J 3 bases, leaving 17 bases between the germline ends. The CDR3 is made up of 17 amino acids. Germline loops: CDR1 SQVTM, CDR2 ANQGSEA.

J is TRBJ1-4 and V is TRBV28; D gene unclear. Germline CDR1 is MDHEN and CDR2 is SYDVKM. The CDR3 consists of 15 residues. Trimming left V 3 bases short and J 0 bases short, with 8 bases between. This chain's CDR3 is CASSFRGTTNEKLFF. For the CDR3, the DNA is TGTGCCAGCAGTTTTCGAGGGACAACTAATGAAAAACTGTTTTTT.

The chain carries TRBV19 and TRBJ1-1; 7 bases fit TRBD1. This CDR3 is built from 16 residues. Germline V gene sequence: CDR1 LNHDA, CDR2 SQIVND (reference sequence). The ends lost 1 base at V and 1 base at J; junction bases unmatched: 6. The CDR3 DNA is TGTGCCAGTAGTATAGCCGGGCGGACAGGGAACACTGAAGCTTTCTTT. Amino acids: CASSIAGRTGNTEAFF. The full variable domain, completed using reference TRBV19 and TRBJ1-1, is DGGITQSPKYLFRKEGQNVTLSCEQNLNHDAMYWYRQDPGQGLRLIYYSQIVNDFQKGDIAEGYSVSREKKESFPLTVTSAQKNPTAFYLCASSIAGRTGNTEAFFGQGTRLTVV.

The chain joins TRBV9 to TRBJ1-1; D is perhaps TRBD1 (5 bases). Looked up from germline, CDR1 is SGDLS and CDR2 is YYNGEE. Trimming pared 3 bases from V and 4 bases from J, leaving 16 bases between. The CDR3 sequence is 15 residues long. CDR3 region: CASSAKGSRATEAFF. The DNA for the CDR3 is TGTGCCAGCAGCGCCAAGGGGAGTCGGGCCACTGAAGCTTTCTTT.